The sequence of this T cell receptor (beta chain) was determined in a study of blood T cell repertoires in COVID-19 (dated by TCRdb to 2020 to 2022). In the study overall: Samples covering the acute and convalescent phases of COVID-19 were provided by collaborators in the United States, Italy and Spain. A freely available public database, intended as a resource for researchers studying the immune response to SARS-CoV-2, is where the repertoires were released. Samples came from the ongoing ImmuneRACE study (first 160 participants) plus 1,254 subjects from 6 global collaborators. The material from the prospective study consisted of cDNA or gDNA derived from T cells, B-cell-depleted T cells, or PBMCs. The dataset comprised deeply sampled blood TCRbeta repertoires from subjects exposed to, actively infected with, or recovered from COVID-19. A de-identified subject ID, COVID-19 status, age in years and sex were almost always included in the sample metadata. Where available, HLA class I and class II types were obtained from metadata supplied by the sample provider rather than from assay-based typing. Study-wide findings and limitations: Clinical and demographic metadata were provided uncurated, with the amount varying by source and participant.

To note about this clone: No cognate antigen has been identified for it. No quality values exist for individual bases; no much larger clone is one base distant.

Each collaborating institution followed its own protocols to collect whole blood in K2EDTA tubes. Collaborator samples were shipped for TCRbeta analysis as frozen whole blood, isolated PBMCs, or DNA extracted from either sample type. TCRbeta CDR3 regions were amplified from genomic DNA by means of the immunoSEQ Assay, a bias-controlled multiplex PCR. Per the authors' processing: The number of nucleated cells in each sample was estimated from the amplification of reference gene primers within the assay. To quantify the absolute abundance of each unique TCRbeta CDR3 rearrangement, sequence reads were collapsed and filtered. For each sample, productive Simpson clonality was calculated as the square root of Simpson's diversity index over productive rearrangements. The clones in this table, taken by TCRdb from immuneACCESS, are in-frame only. Not every clone is retained; where verified, under half of the shortfall comes from an unresolved V gene, and the cause of the rest is unknown. V and J calls and clone size are copied from that table; D and trimming were computed from the DNA. Within this sample are about 270,000 clones, with roughly 85% of them counted one time only. About 3.4% of the sample belongs to the ten largest clones.

The TCR comes from a woman aged 18 to 35 with acute or convalescent COVID-19. Input material: peripheral blood.

The nucleotides are TGTGCCAGCAATGGGCCATACAATGAGCAGTTCTTC. The translation is CASNGPYNEQFF. In this chain, TRBV28 is recombined with TRBJ2-1, with no D gene named confidently. Taken from cysteine to phenylalanine, the CDR3 has 12 residues. Just the 36-base CDR3 DNA is kept, in frame starting at base 1. The germline V gene provides CDR1 MDHEN and CDR2 SYDVKM. V loses 7 bases of germline sequence and J loses 4 bases, and the interval between the two ends is 8 bases.